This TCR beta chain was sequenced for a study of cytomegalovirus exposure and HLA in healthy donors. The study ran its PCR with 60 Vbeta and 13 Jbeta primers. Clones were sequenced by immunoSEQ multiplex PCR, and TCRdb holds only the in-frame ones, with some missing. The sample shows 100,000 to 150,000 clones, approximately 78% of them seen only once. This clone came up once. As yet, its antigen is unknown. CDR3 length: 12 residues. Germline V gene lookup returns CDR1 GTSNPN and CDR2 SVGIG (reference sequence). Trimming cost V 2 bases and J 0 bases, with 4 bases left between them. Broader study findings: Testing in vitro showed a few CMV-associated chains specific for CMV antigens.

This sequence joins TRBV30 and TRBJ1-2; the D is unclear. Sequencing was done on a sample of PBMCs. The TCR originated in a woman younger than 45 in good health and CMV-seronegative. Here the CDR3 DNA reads TGTGCCTGGAGTTCCTCTAACTATGGCTACACCTTC. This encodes CAWSSSNYGYTF.